This TCR beta chain stems from a study of cytomegalovirus exposure and HLA in healthy donors. Study-wide findings and caveats: Three CMV-associated chains were confirmed in vitro to be specific for CMV antigens.

The CDR3 extends over 14 amino acids. V was trimmed by 3 bases and J by 5 bases, leaving 13 bases between them. CDR1 is MNHNS and CDR2 is SASEGT in the germline V gene. With 60 Vbeta and 13 Jbeta primers, the PCR was carried out. Measured with immunoSEQ multiplex PCR; TCRdb has only the in-frame clones, and not every one. The table has about 110,000 clones, 75% to 90% seen once. With respect to this clone: Antigen unknown.

The rearrangement uses TRBV6-1 and TRBJ2-5, with D perhaps TRBD2 (5 bases). Sequenced sample: PBMCs. This TCR was sampled from a young man in good health and CMV-seropositive. CDR3 coding DNA: TGTGCCAGCAGTGAGAGGAGAGGGCGTGAGACCCAGTACTTC. Protein: CASSERRGRETQYF.